Each of the 21 T cell receptor beta chains below was sequenced from the same sample in a study of shared clonotypes between healthy human individuals. Some clones are missing from TCRdb's copy, which holds only in-frame ones; the method was immunoSEQ multiplex PCR. The data show fewer than 2.5 million clones, 93% seen once. The sample taken for sequencing was naive CD4+ T cells from PBMCs. Sample subset: CD45RA+ positively selected. The source is a man younger than 35 in good health. Some clones in this sample may be carry-over from other donors' samples.

The V and J genes are TRBV5-1 and TRBJ2-7; 7 nucleotides align to TRBD1. V lost 4 bases and J lost 7; bases outside the gene matches: 14. CDR3 size: 15 residues. Germline lookup yields CDR1 SGHRS and CDR2 YFSETQ. This CDR3 reads CASSPTRTGRGEQYF. CDR3 in DNA: TGCGCCAGCAGCCCCACCCGGACAGGCAGAGGGGAGCAGTACTTC.

CDR3 loop: CASSQDPWGEQYF. In DNA form, the CDR3 reads TGTGCCAGCAGCCAAGATCCCTGGGGGGAGCAGTACTTC. The V gene is TRBV14, the J gene TRBJ2-7; perhaps D is TRBD1 or TRBD2 (5 bases each). This CDR3 comprises 13 residues. CDR1 and CDR2 from the germline V gene are SGHDN and FVKESK. Trimming shortened V by 0 bases and J by 7 bases, and 10 bases separated the two germline ends.

To note about this clone: The same CDR3 can be traced to other DNA sequences in this sample. The CDR3 spells CSVGGRLNTEAFF. DNA for the CDR3: TGCAGCGTGGGCGGACGGCTGAACACTGAAGCTTTCTTT. The chain carries TRBV29-1 and TRBJ1-1; no definite D call. The V gene lost 6 bases and the J gene lost 0 bases, with 11 bases spanning the gap. Germline V gene lookup returns CDR1 SQVTM and CDR2 ANQGSEA. The CDR3 totals 13 residues.

J is TRBJ2-7 and V is TRBV5-5; 7 positions match TRBD1. With 1 base clipped from V and 4 bases from J, the junction kept 5 bases outside the gene matches. The CDR3 contains 14 residues. CDR1 is SGHKS, CDR2 YYEKEE, per germline (reference sequence). The CDR3 sequence: CASSLSLQGYEQYF. DNA of the CDR3: TGTGCCAGCAGCTTGAGTTTACAGGGGTACGAGCAGTACTTC. The variable domain in full, with the rest retrieved from reference TRBV5-5 and TRBJ2-7, is DAGVTQSPTHLIKTRGQQVTLRCSPISGHKSVSWYQQVLGQGPQFIFQYYEKEERGRGNFPDRFSARQFPNYSSELNVNALLLGDSALYLCASSLSLQGYEQYFGPGTRLTVT.

This clone is a singleton in its sample. The chain couples TRBV7-9 to TRBJ1-3; D call uncertain. The CDR3 spans 13 residues. V was clipped by 2 bases and J by 3 bases, with 5 bases between them. Germline-derived CDR1 and CDR2 are SEHNR and FQNEAQ (reference sequence). CDR3 nucleotides: TGTGCCAGCAGCTTATTAGGTGGAAACACCATATATTTT. The encoded protein is CASSLLGGNTIYF.

Points on this clone: The same CDR3 arises from other DNA sequences in this sample as well. The V gene is TRBV7-2, the J gene TRBJ1-5; TRBD1 is a possible D gene (6 bases). Germline lookup yields CDR1 SGHTA and CDR2 FQGNSA. The V gene lost 4 bases and the J gene lost 2 bases, with 9 bases spanning the gap. This CDR3 comprises 14 residues. The CDR3 loop is CASSSRTGNQPQHF. DNA for the CDR3: TGTGCCAGCAGCTCCCGGACAGGCAATCAGCCCCAGCATTTT.

Note on this clone: Distinct nucleotide sequences in the sample also encode this CDR3. V and J are TRBV18 and TRBJ1-1; no clear D. Germline V gives CDR1 KGHSH, CDR2 LQKENI. CDR3 length: 13 residues. Trimming took 3 bases from V and 1 from J, leaving 6 bases between them. CDR3 loop: CASSPAANTEAFF. CDR3 DNA: TGTGCCAGCTCACCCGCAGCGAACACTGAAGCTTTCTTT. Complete variable domain (other parts from reference TRBV18 and TRBJ1-1): NAGVMQNPRHLVRRRGQEARLRCSPMKGHSHVYWYRQLPEEGLKFMVYLQKENIIDESGMPKERFSAEFPKEGPSILRIQQVVRGDSAAYFCASSPAANTEAFFGQGTRLTVV.

The chain joins TRBV30 to TRBJ1-1, with D hard to call. Between the trimmed V and J ends, which lost 0 bases and 2 bases, there was a span of 7 bases. This CDR3 has 13 residues. Germline loops: CDR1 GTSNPN, CDR2 SVGIG (reference sequence). This chain's CDR3 is CAWSVWPNTEAFF. CDR3 DNA sequence: TGTGCCTGGAGTGTCTGGCCTAACACTGAAGCTTTCTTT.

The chain recombines TRBV5-1 with TRBJ1-1, with D maybe TRBD1 (5 bases). CDR3 length equals 14 residues. Germline values: CDR1 SGHRS, CDR2 YFSETQ. Trimming pared 4 bases from V and 2 bases from J, leaving 12 bases between. As DNA, the CDR3 is TGCGCCAGCAGCCGCGCGACAGCCAACACTGAAGCTTTCTTT. It yields the protein CASSRATANTEAFF.

The chain carries TRBV7-6 and TRBJ2-3; weak D call: TRBD2 (6 bases). The CDR3 consists of 14 residues. Germline CDR1 and CDR2: SGHVS and FNYEAQ. V lost 5 bases and J lost 2, with 11 bases in between. In DNA, the CDR3 is TGTGCCAGCAGCCGTAGCGGCCCCACAGATACGCAGTATTTT. It encodes CASSRSGPTDTQYF.

Only one count was recorded for this clone. The chain couples TRBV5-8 to TRBJ2-1; possible D gene TRBD2, 6 bases. CDR1 and CDR2 (germline): SGHTS, YDEGEE. The CDR3 runs to 16 residues. V was clipped by 4 bases and J by 8 bases, with 22 bases between them. The CDR3: CASSPRFASADHEQFF. CDR3 sequence (DNA): TGTGCCAGCAGCCCCCGTTTCGCTAGCGCGGACCATGAGCAGTTCTTC.

DNA for the CDR3: TGTGCCAGCAGCTCGGTTGAAGGGTCCGGGGACATTCAGTACTTC. It codes for CASSSVEGSGDIQYF. The rearrangement links TRBV28 to TRBJ2-4; tentative D call: TRBD2 (5 bases). Per the germline V gene, CDR1 is MDHEN and CDR2 is SYDVKM. The V end lost 6 bases, the J end lost 8 bases, and 20 bases lay between the germline ends. The CDR3 has 15 amino acids.

The chain recombines TRBV12-5 with TRBJ2-7, with unresolved D. This CDR3 spans 12 amino acids. Trimming took 5 bases from V and 2 from J, leaving 7 bases between them. Germline V CDR1 and CDR2: LGHNT, FRNRAP. The CDR3 loop is CASGPAPYEQYF. The CDR3 nucleotides are TGTGCTAGTGGTCCCGCCCCCTACGAGCAGTACTTC.

The V call is TRBV5-1, the J call TRBJ2-1, with 9 bases lining up with TRBD2. The CDR3 is 16 residues long. Germline CDR1 reads SGHRS; CDR2 reads YFSETQ. Trimming at V came to 5 bases and at J to 5 bases, leaving 11 bases not matched to a gene. CDR3 region: CASSLTGTSRHNEQFF. DNA for the CDR3: TGCGCCAGCAGTCTTACCGGGACTAGCCGTCACAATGAGCAGTTCTTC.

A few counts support this clone. The CDR3, as DNA: TGTGCCAGCTCACCACCCCCAATCCAGGGGATGGGAGGCTACACCTTC. This encodes CASSPPPIQGMGGYTF. The V call is TRBV18, the J call TRBJ1-2; D may be TRBD1 (6 bases). The CDR3 consists of 16 residues. Trimming stripped 0 bases from V and 8 bases from J, with 19 bases between. CDR1 KGHSH and CDR2 LQKENI come from the germline V gene.

This sequence joins TRBV7-2 and TRBJ2-7; a possible D gene is TRBD1 (5 bases). This CDR3 has 12 residues. Germline loops: CDR1 SGHTA, CDR2 FQGNSA. V lost 5 bases and J lost 2, with 7 bases in between. The CDR3: CASSTDTYEQYF. In nucleotides, the CDR3 is TGTGCCAGCAGCACGGACACCTACGAGCAGTACTTC.

This clone was counted a single time. V and J are TRBV11-1 and TRBJ2-2; 10 bases align to TRBD1. Germline CDR1 and CDR2: SGHAT and FQDESV (reference sequence). J gave up 1 base and V 4 bases, and 3 bases lay outside the gene matches. The CDR3 is made up of 16 amino acids. The CDR3, as DNA: TGTGCCAGCAGCTCCCGGGACAGGGGGAACACCGGGGAGCTGTTTTTT. Translation gives CASSSRDRGNTGELFF.

The CDR3 DNA sequence: TGTGCCACCACTCCGAACCGACTAGCGGGGAGCTCCTACGAGCAGTACTTC. Protein sequence: CATTPNRLAGSSYEQYF. The chain is built from TRBV28 and TRBJ2-7; 11 nucleotides align to TRBD2. Looked up from germline, CDR1 is MDHEN and CDR2 is SYDVKM. This CDR3 spans 17 amino acids. With 10 bases clipped from V and 0 bases from J, the junction kept 14 bases outside the gene matches.

V and J are TRBV28 and TRBJ2-5; D gene unclear. Germline V gives CDR1 MDHEN, CDR2 SYDVKM. Trimming removed 2 bases at V and 1 base at J, with 17 bases between. CDR3 size: 17 residues. CDR3 sequence reads: CASSLSRAPSGQETQYF. The CDR3 coding sequence is TGTGCCAGCAGTTTAAGTCGGGCCCCCTCGGGCCAAGAGACCCAGTACTTC.

The chain links TRBV30 to TRBJ1-2, with no clear D. Trimming took 3 bases from V and 1 from J, leaving 9 bases between them. Germline V CDR1 and CDR2: GTSNPN, SVGIG (reference sequence). This CDR3 comprises 13 residues. CDR3: CAWRVRRNYGYTF. The CDR3 bases are TGTGCCTGGAGGGTCCGACGTAACTATGGCTACACCTTC.

The J gene is TRBJ2-3, the V gene TRBV2; perhaps TRBD2 as D (6 bases). CDR1 is SNHLY, CDR2 FYNNEI, per germline. The CDR3 loop spans 13 amino acids. Trimming shortened V by 5 bases and J by 6 bases, and 12 bases separated the two germline ends. Here the CDR3 reads CASSRESADTQYF. The DNA for the CDR3 is TGTGCCAGCAGTCGGGAGTCGGCGGATACGCAGTATTTT.